The sequence of this T cell receptor (beta chain) was determined in a study of blood T cells in healthy people across ages. Remarks on this clonotype: A single base separates this from a much larger clone, so it may be a read error.

A sample-barcoded 5' primer and a J-beta primer mix were used in a second PCR of about 7 to 12 cycles. TCRdb re-called the 5' RACE reads with MiXCR, one entry per CDR3 protein. The sample has around 710,000 distinct CDR3 sequences; around 46% are singletons. This CDR3 contains 14 residues. The V gene end was trimmed by 3 bases and the J gene end by 2 bases; junction bases not matched to a gene: 4. The germline gives CDR1 SGHRS, CDR2 YFSETQ. This chain uses TRBV5-1 with TRBJ2-7; 8 nucleotides match TRBD1. The clonotype was recovered from a woman aged 60-70 years in good health. Source material: blood. Written as DNA, the CDR3 is TGCGCCAGCAGCTCGGGACAGGAAGCCTACGAGCAGTACTTC. It codes for CASSSGQEAYEQYF.